The 23 T cell receptor beta chains below were found in one sample sequenced in a study of cytomegalovirus exposure and HLA in healthy donors (TCRdb year 2017). The library was built by means of the immunoSEQ multiplex PCR assay. A mixture of 60 forward primers for TCR Vbeta segments and 13 reverse primers for TCR Jbeta segments was used in the multiplex PCR. Held by TCRdb, this immuneACCESS table contains in-frame sequences only and omits some clones. Under half of the omission traces to an unresolved V gene where checked; the cause of the rest is unknown. The sample yields 150,000 to 200,000 clones; 55% to 65% were counted once. Together, the top ten hold about 3.2% of the sample. Sequencing was done on a sample of PBMCs. These receptors were obtained from a man aged 40-55 years in good health and CMV-seronegative.

The CDR3 spells CASSLMRGSGYTF. CDR3 sequence (DNA): TGTGCCAGCAGTTTAATGAGGGGGTCCGGCTACACCTTC. V and J are TRBV28 and TRBJ1-2; D is perhaps TRBD1 (6 bases). Trimming pared 2 bases from V and 8 bases from J, leaving 12 bases between. This CDR3 region has 13 residues. Germline CDR1 and CDR2: MDHEN and SYDVKM.

This clone was counted only a few times. The chain recombines TRBV6-5 with TRBJ2-5; maybe TRBD2 (5 bases). The J call may not be correct, given that the DNA end is closer to TRBJ2-7. Germline V lookup: CDR1 MNHEY, CDR2 SVGAGI. CDR3 length: 14 amino acids. The CDR3 sequence: CASRNGLGSYEQYF. CDR3 DNA sequence: TGTGCCAGCAGAAACGGACTGGGATCCTACGAGCAGTACTTC.

The gene calls are TRBV7-2 and TRBJ2-1, with 12 bases identical to TRBD2. Trimming cost V 4 bases and J 5 bases; bases outside gene matches: 6. The CDR3 is made up of 16 amino acids. Germline assignment: CDR1 SGHTA and CDR2 FQGNSA. CDR3 DNA sequence: TGTGCCAGCAGCTCGCGACTAGCGGGAGACCACAATGAGCAGTTCTTC. This codes for CASSSRLAGDHNEQFF.

The rearrangement links TRBV14 to TRBJ2-3, with unresolved D. Trimming left V 4 bases short and J 10 bases short, with 9 bases between. The CDR3 is 11 amino acids. Germline V gives CDR1 SGHDN, CDR2 FVKESK. This CDR3 is CASSPGVAQYF. In DNA form, the CDR3 reads TGTGCCAGCAGCCCAGGTGTCGCGCAGTATTTT.

This clone has more than one count but fewer than ten. The CDR3 sequence is CSVESPAGAKNDYEQYF. CDR3 sequence (DNA): TGCAGCGTTGAGTCCCCAGCGGGAGCAAAAAATGACTACGAGCAGTACTTC. This rearrangement joins TRBV29-1 to TRBJ2-7; 8 bases align to TRBD2. Germline values: CDR1 SQVTM, CDR2 ANQGSEA. Germline trimming cut 3 bases from V and 3 bases from J; bases unmatched to any gene: 16. CDR3 length: 17 amino acids.

The chain uses TRBV30 and TRBJ1-2; D perhaps matches TRBD1 (5 bases). CDR1 and CDR2 (germline): GTSNPN, SVGIG (reference sequence). The CDR3 runs to 13 residues. V lost 3 bases and J lost 0, with 8 bases in between. CDR3 coding DNA: TGTGCCTGGAGAGAAGGGGCTAACTATGGCTACACCTTC. It is translated as CAWREGANYGYTF.

V usage is TRBV18 and J usage is TRBJ2-3; 9 bases line up with TRBD2. The V gene end was trimmed by 4 bases and the J gene end by 5 bases; junction bases not matched to a gene: 4. Germline assignment: CDR1 KGHSH and CDR2 LQKENI. The CDR3 runs 14 residues. CDR3 sequence (DNA): TGTGCCAGCTCACGCGGGAGGGCGGAAGATACGCAGTATTTT. Protein: CASSRGRAEDTQYF.

This clone was detected only once. The V gene is TRBV29-1, the J gene TRBJ2-7, with 7 bases lining up with TRBD2. The CDR3 is 14 residues long. V gave up 4 bases and J gave up 6 bases; unmatched junction bases: 12. Per the germline V gene, CDR1 is SQVTM and CDR2 is ANQGSEA. The CDR3 DNA sequence: TGCAGCGTTGGGCAGGGAGGGCCTCCTTTCGAGCAGTACTTC. Translated: CSVGQGGPPFEQYF.

This clone was seen a few times. J is TRBJ2-3 and V is TRBV7-9; 11 bases fit TRBD2. The CDR3 sequence is 17 residues long. From germline, CDR1 is SEHNR and CDR2 FQNEAQ (reference sequence). The V and J ends lost 4 bases and 2 bases, in that order; junction bases with no gene match: 8. The CDR3 loop is CASSSPSGGPVTDTQYF. CDR3 in DNA: TGTGCCAGCAGCTCTCCTAGCGGGGGGCCGGTCACAGATACGCAGTATTTT. Full variable domain (rest looked up from reference TRBV7-9 and TRBJ2-3): DTGVSQNPRHKITKRGQNVTFRCDPISEHNRLYWYRQTLGQGPEFLTYFQNEAQLEKSRLLSDRFSAERPKGSFSTLEIQRTEQGDSAMYLCASSSPSGGPVTDTQYFGPGTRLTVL.

The chain employs TRBV6-1 and TRBJ2-1, with TRBD1 as a possible D gene (6 bases). The CDR3 is 13 amino acids. Looked up from germline, CDR1 is MNHNS and CDR2 is SASEGT. V lost 6 bases, J lost 0 bases, and 6 bases lay in between. The CDR3, as DNA: TGTGCCAGCAGGGACAGCTCCTACAATGAGCAGTTCTTC. Translation: CASRDSSYNEQFF.

The chain links TRBV7-3 to TRBJ1-1; D gene unclear. Germline V gives CDR1 SGHTA, CDR2 FQGTGA. The CDR3 consists of 10 residues. CDR3 loop: CVSMNTEAFF. CDR3 nucleotide sequence: TGTGTCTCTATGAACACTGAAGCTTTCTTT.

This clone was found a few times. The rearrangement links TRBV19 to TRBJ1-5; D perhaps matches TRBD1 (6 bases). The CDR3 has 15 residues. CDR1 is LNHDA and CDR2 is SQIVND in the germline V gene (reference sequence). Deletions cut 5 bases from V and 2 bases from J, with 13 bases between. The CDR3 DNA follows: TGTGCCAGTAGTGCCTTACAGGGAGGCAATCAGCCCCAGCATTTT. Amino acid sequence: CASSALQGGNQPQHF.

The chain is built from TRBV5-4 and TRBJ2-3; 9 bases agree with TRBD1. The CDR3 totals 15 residues. V shed 4 bases and J 6 bases; nucleotides not matched to a gene: 9. Germline V CDR1 and CDR2: SGHNT, YYREEE (reference sequence). CDR3 nucleotide sequence: TGTGCCAGCAGCCCGCCGGGACAGGGAAAGGATACGCAGTATTTT. Protein product: CASSPPGQGKDTQYF.

This clone was picked up many times. V and J are TRBV5-1 and TRBJ2-3; the match to TRBD2 covers 10 bases. CDR3 length: 16 amino acids. CDR1 and CDR2 from the germline V gene are SGHRS and YFSETQ. V was clipped by 0 bases and J by 5 bases; unmatched bases: 6. The CDR3 DNA follows: TGCGCCAGCAGCTTGGCTTCGGGACTAGCGCGAGATACGCAGTATTTT. It codes for CASSLASGLARDTQYF.

Notes on this clone: A junction boundary mismatches the germline segment, possibly from a read error. This chain connects TRBV7-9 to TRBJ2-5; the D gene is possibly TRBD1 (6 bases). Germline CDR1 reads SEHNR; CDR2 reads FQNEAQ (reference sequence). The CDR3 runs to 14 residues. The CDR3 DNA reads TGTTCCAGCAGCTCGGCAGGGGTGGGAGAGACCCAGTACTTC. Translated: CSSSSAGVGETQYF.

This clone was detected only once. J is TRBJ1-2 and V is TRBV5-4; 7 bases are a match to TRBD1. Unmatched junction bases numbered 4, after V lost 4 bases and J lost 4 bases. Germline CDR1 and CDR2: SGHNT and YYREEE (reference sequence). CDR3 length equals 13 residues. Written as DNA, the CDR3 is TGTGCCAGCAGCCCGAACAGGGGCTATGGCTACACCTTC. Protein: CASSPNRGYGYTF. The full variable domain, completed using reference TRBV5-4 and TRBJ1-2, is ETGVTQSPTHLIKTRGQQVTLRCSSQSGHNTVSWYQQALGQGPQFIFQYYREEENGRGNFPPRFSGLQFPNYSSELNVNALELDDSALYLCASSPNRGYGYTFGSGTRLTVV.

CDR3: CASSESRGGEQYF. DNA for the CDR3: TGCGCCAGCAGTGAGTCGAGGGGGGGCGAGCAGTACTTC. The chain combines TRBV10-2 with TRBJ2-7; tentative D call: TRBD2 (7 bases). CDR1 and CDR2 (germline): WSHSY, SAAADI. This CDR3 spans 13 amino acids. V lost 0 bases to trimming and J lost 6 bases, with 9 bases between them.

The rearrangement uses TRBV7-2 and TRBJ2-5, with 11 bases aligning to TRBD2. The DNA end is a closer match to TRBJ2-7, so the J assignment may be wrong. This CDR3 has 15 residues. From germline, CDR1 is SGHTA and CDR2 FQGNSA. The CDR3 spells CASSWTSGPSYEQYF. In DNA, the CDR3 is TGTGCCAGCAGCTGGACTAGCGGGCCTTCCTACGAGCAGTACTTC.

V usage is TRBV12-2 and J usage is TRBJ2-1; the listed D gene, TRBD2, was not tested against the DNA. TRBV12-2 corresponds to a pseudogene. The CDR3 consists of 17 residues. CDR3 amino acids: CASRLASSRGDYNEQFF. The CDR3 region has the DNA TGTGCAAGTCGCTTAGCGTCATCTCGGGGGGATTACAATGAGCAGTTCTTC.

The chain uses TRBV5-5 and TRBJ2-6, with 13 bases aligning to TRBD2. The V gene end was trimmed by 1 base and the J gene end by 0 bases; junction bases not matched to a gene: 4. Per the germline V gene, CDR1 is SGHKS and CDR2 is YYEKEE (reference sequence). The CDR3 loop spans 19 amino acids. This CDR3 is CASSLRTSGGLSGANVLTF. CDR3 DNA sequence: TGTGCCAGCAGCTTGAGGACTAGCGGGGGTCTCTCTGGGGCCAACGTCCTGACTTTC.

This clone was counted only a few times. The rearrangement joins TRBV27 to TRBJ1-2, with TRBD1 matching 8 bases. Germline trimming cut 5 bases from V and 8 bases from J; bases unmatched to any gene: 16. This CDR3 comprises 16 residues. Germline loops: CDR1 MNHEY, CDR2 SMNVEV (reference sequence). For the CDR3, the DNA is TGTGCCAGCAGTAAGACAGGGGCGACCTTCTGGGAAGGCTACACCTTC. Amino acids: CASSKTGATFWEGYTF.

This clone turned up a few times. The chain links TRBV5-6 to TRBJ2-5, with TRBD2 as a possible D gene (6 bases). Germline lookup yields CDR1 SGHDT and CDR2 YYEEEE. This CDR3 contains 12 residues. Trimming removed 9 bases at V and 5 bases at J, with 14 bases between. The DNA of the CDR3 is TGTGCCACCTCATTAGGAGGGGAGACCCAGTACTTC. Encoded protein: CATSLGGETQYF.

The chain recombines TRBV6-5 with TRBJ2-3; a possible D gene is TRBD1 (5 bases). Deletions cut 2 bases from V and 6 bases from J, with 15 bases between. Germline V gene lookup returns CDR1 MNHEY and CDR2 SVGAGI. The CDR3 loop spans 15 amino acids. The DNA for the CDR3 is TGTGCCAGCAGTTACAAGGGGTGGGCCGGGGATACGCAGTATTTT. Translated, it gives CASSYKGWAGDTQYF.